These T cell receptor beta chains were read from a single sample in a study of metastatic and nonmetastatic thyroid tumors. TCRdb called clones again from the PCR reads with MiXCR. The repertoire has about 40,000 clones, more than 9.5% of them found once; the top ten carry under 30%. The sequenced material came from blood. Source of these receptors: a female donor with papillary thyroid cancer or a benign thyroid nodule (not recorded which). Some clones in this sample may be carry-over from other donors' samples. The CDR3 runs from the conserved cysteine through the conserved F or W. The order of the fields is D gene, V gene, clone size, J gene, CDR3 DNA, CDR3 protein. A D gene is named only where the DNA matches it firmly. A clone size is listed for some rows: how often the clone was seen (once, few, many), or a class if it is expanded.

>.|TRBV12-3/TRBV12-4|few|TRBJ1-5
TGTGCCAGCAGTGGACAGAGGAATCAGCCCCAGCATTTT
CASSGQRNQPQHF
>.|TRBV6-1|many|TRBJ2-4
TGTGCCAGCAGTTCCCCAACCCGAGCCAAAAACATTCAGTACTTC
CASSSPTRAKNIQYF
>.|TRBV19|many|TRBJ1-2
TGTGCCAGTAAGAGGGGAGGGGACTATGGCTACACCTTC
CASKRGGDYGYTF
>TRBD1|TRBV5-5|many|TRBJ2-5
TGTGCCAGCAAAAACTCCGGGACAGGGGGAGAGACCCAGTACTTC
CASKNSGTGGETQYF
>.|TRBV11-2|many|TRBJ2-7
TGTGCCAGCAGCTTAGGTTTCGGGGGAGATTTCTACGAGCAGTACTTC
CASSLGFGGDFYEQYF
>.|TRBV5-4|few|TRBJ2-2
TGTGCCAGCAGTGGGAAGGGGTTCACCGGGGAGCTGTTTTTT
CASSGKGFTGELFF
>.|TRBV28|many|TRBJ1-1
TGTGCCAGCAGTTTCCCCGCCATTTCGTCCCAAGCTTTCTTT
CASSFPAISSQAFF
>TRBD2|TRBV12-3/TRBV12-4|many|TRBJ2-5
TGTGCCAGCAGTTTAGGGGCAACTAGCGGGAAGTCAGAGACCCAGTACTTC
CASSLGATSGKSETQYF
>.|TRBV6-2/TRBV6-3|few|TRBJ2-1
TGTGCCAGCATTCTCAATTATGAGCAGTTCTTC
CASILNYEQFF
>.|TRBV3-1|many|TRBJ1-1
TGTGCCAGCAGCCACGAGTACACTGAAGCTTTCTTT
CASSHEYTEAFF
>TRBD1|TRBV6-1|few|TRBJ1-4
TGTGCCAGCAGTACCCGGACAGGGCAAGGGGATGAAAAACTGTTTTTT
CASSTRTGQGDEKLFF
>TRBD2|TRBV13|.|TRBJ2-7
TGTGCCAGCAGCTATAGACTAGCGGGAGGGTACGAGAAGTACTTC
CASSYRLAGGYEKYF
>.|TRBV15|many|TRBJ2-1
TGTGCCACCAGCAGAGATCGGGTCGGGAGCTGGGATGAGCAGTTCTTC
CATSRDRVGSWDEQFF
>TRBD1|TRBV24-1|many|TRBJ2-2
TGTGCCACCAGTTGGGGACAGCTAGACACCGGGGAGCTGTTTTTT
CATSWGQLDTGELFF
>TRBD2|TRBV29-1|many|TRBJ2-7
TGCAGCGCCCGGGGACTAGCGGGAACTTACGAGCAGTACTTC
CSARGLAGTYEQYF
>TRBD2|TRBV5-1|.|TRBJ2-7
TGCGCTAGCAGCCCACCGGGACTAGGGGACGAGCAGTACTTC
CASSPPGLGDEQYF
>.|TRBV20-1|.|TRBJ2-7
TGCAGTGCTAGAGACAGATCGGAGGGTCTCGAGCAGTACTTC
CSARDRSEGLEQYF
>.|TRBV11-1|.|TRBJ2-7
TGTGCCAGCAGCTTAATGCAGGGGGGCCCCTCGTCCTACGAGCAGTACTTC
CASSLMQGGPSSYEQYF
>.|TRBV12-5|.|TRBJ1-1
TGTGCTAGTGGCCATAGGCGGGCGGCTGAAGCTTTCTTT
CASGHRRAAEAFF
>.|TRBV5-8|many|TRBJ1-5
TGTGCCAGCAGCTTTCTCAGGGCCCAGCCCCAGCATTTT
CASSFLRAQPQHF
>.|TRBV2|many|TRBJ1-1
TGTGCCAGCAGTGAGAACTTGGGGGCGGGAGCTTTCTTT
CASSENLGAGAFF
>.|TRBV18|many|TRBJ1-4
TGTGCCAGCTCACCACTGGGGACCTCGGGGGAAAAACTGTTTTTT
CASSPLGTSGEKLFF
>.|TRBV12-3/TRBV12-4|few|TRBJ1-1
TGTGCCAGCAGTTTGAAACGGCTTACTGAAGCTTTCTTT
CASSLKRLTEAFF
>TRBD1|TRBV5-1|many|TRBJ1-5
TGCGCCAGCAGGTACGGGACAGGGTCAAATCAGCCCCAGCATTTT
CASRYGTGSNQPQHF
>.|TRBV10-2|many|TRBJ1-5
TGCGCCAGCAGTGATCTGAGAACTGCCCGAAATCAGCCCCAGCATTTT
CASSDLRTARNQPQHF
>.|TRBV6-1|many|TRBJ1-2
TGTGCCAGCACCGGCAGGGACGTTGGCTACACCTTC
CASTGRDVGYTF
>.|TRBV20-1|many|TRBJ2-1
TGCAGTGCTAGAGGGGGGCTAGCGAGATACAATGAGCAGTTCTTC
CSARGGLARYNEQFF
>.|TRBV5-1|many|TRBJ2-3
TGCGCCAGCAGTATCCAGGGTGACACAGATACGCAGTATTTT
CASSIQGDTDTQYF
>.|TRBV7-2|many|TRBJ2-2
TGTGCCAGCAGCTTATCGAGCTGGGCCGCAACGAACACCGGGGAGCTGTTTTTT
CASSLSSWAATNTGELFF
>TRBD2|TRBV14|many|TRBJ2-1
TGTGCCAGCAGCCGGACTAGCGGGAGAGGTGAGCAGTTCTTC
CASSRTSGRGEQFF
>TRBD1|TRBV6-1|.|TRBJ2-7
TGTGCCAGCAGTGATCGGGACAGGGTCCACGAGCAGTACTTC
CASSDRDRVHEQYF
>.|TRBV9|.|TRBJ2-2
TGTGCCAGCAGCCCCCAGGGGCTAGCGTACACCGGCGAGCTGTTTTTT
CASSPQGLAYTGELFF
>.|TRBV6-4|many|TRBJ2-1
TGTGCCAGCAGTCCCCTCGGGGACGGGCCCAATGAGCAGTTCTTC
CASSPLGDGPNEQFF
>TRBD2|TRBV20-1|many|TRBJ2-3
TGCAGTGCTAGAGATGCGGCGGGAGAAGGTGGAGATACGCAGTATTTT
CSARDAAGEGGDTQYF
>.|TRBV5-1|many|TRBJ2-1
TGCGCCAGCAGCGTCGACTACCACAATGAGCAGTTCTTC
CASSVDYHNEQFF
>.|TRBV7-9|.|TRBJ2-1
TGTGCCAGCGTCAGAGGGGTGGGGCTTGAGCAGTTCTTC
CASVRGVGLEQFF
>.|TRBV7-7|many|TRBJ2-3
TGTGCTAGCAGCTTAGACAGGCTAGATACGCAGTATTTT
CASSLDRLDTQYF
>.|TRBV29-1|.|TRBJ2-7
TGCGGCATCCCCAGGTTCTGGGTTCCCTACGAGCAGTACTTC
CGIPRFWVPYEQYF
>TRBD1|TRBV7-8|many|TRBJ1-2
TGTGCCAGCAGTCAGCCTGGCAGGGACAGGGGCTACACCTTC
CASSQPGRDRGYTF
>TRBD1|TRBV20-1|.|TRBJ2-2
TGCAGTGCTGACACAGGGGTTCGGACCGGTGAGCTGTTTTTT
CSADTGVRTGELFF
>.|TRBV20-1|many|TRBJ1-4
TGCAGTGGCTGGGACATAGGAAATGAAAAACTGTTTTTT
CSGWDIGNEKLFF
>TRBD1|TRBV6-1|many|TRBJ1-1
TGTGCCAGCAGGTTGACAGGGACCTCGAACACTGAAGCTTTCTTT
CASRLTGTSNTEAFF
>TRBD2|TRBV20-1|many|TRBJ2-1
TGCAGTGCCCGGAGGGTCGCTAGCGGGGCTCTGGACAATGAGCAGTTCTTC
CSARRVASGALDNEQFF
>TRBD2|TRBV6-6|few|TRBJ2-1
TGTGCAAGCAGTTACCAACTAGCGGGCCAAGACAATGAGAAGTTCTTC
CASSYQLAGQDNEKFF
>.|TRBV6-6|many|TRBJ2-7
TGTGCCAGCAGTTACGGTCCTCGGGACGGATATATCTCCTACGAGCAGTACTTC
CASSYGPRDGYISYEQYF
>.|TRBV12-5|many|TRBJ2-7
TGTGCTAGTGGTTTGGACTACGAGCAGTACTTC
CASGLDYEQYF
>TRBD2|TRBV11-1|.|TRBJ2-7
TGTGCCAGCAGCCCAATAGGACTAGCGGGAGGTGAACTTACCTACGAGCAGTACTTC
CASSPIGLAGGELTYEQYF
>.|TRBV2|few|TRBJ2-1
TGTGCCAGCAGTGGACTGGGGGGCTACAATGAGCAGTTCTTC
CASSGLGGYNEQFF
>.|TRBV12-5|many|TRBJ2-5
TGTGCTAGTGGTTTTTGGGCAGGGGGGACGGAGACCCAGTACTTC
CASGFWAGGTETQYF
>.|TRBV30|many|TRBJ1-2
TGTGCCTGGAGTGTTAACGAGTTGATCTATGGCTACACCTTC
CAWSVNELIYGYTF
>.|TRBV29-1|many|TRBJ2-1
TGCAGCGTTGAAACTTGGGGGGCGTCAGGGGGCTCCTACAATGAGCAGTTCTTC
CSVETWGASGGSYNEQFF
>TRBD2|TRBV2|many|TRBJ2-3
TGTGCCAGCAGTGACGGTCTAGCGGGCACAGATACGCAGTATTTT
CASSDGLAGTDTQYF
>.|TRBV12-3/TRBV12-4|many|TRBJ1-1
TGTGCCAGCAGCAAAATGTGGGTGGGGAAGAAGGAACGGACTGAAGCTTTCTTT
CASSKMWVGKKERTEAFF
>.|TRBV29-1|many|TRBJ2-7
TGCAGCGTTGAAGATTCCGGCTACGAGCAGTACTTC
CSVEDSGYEQYF